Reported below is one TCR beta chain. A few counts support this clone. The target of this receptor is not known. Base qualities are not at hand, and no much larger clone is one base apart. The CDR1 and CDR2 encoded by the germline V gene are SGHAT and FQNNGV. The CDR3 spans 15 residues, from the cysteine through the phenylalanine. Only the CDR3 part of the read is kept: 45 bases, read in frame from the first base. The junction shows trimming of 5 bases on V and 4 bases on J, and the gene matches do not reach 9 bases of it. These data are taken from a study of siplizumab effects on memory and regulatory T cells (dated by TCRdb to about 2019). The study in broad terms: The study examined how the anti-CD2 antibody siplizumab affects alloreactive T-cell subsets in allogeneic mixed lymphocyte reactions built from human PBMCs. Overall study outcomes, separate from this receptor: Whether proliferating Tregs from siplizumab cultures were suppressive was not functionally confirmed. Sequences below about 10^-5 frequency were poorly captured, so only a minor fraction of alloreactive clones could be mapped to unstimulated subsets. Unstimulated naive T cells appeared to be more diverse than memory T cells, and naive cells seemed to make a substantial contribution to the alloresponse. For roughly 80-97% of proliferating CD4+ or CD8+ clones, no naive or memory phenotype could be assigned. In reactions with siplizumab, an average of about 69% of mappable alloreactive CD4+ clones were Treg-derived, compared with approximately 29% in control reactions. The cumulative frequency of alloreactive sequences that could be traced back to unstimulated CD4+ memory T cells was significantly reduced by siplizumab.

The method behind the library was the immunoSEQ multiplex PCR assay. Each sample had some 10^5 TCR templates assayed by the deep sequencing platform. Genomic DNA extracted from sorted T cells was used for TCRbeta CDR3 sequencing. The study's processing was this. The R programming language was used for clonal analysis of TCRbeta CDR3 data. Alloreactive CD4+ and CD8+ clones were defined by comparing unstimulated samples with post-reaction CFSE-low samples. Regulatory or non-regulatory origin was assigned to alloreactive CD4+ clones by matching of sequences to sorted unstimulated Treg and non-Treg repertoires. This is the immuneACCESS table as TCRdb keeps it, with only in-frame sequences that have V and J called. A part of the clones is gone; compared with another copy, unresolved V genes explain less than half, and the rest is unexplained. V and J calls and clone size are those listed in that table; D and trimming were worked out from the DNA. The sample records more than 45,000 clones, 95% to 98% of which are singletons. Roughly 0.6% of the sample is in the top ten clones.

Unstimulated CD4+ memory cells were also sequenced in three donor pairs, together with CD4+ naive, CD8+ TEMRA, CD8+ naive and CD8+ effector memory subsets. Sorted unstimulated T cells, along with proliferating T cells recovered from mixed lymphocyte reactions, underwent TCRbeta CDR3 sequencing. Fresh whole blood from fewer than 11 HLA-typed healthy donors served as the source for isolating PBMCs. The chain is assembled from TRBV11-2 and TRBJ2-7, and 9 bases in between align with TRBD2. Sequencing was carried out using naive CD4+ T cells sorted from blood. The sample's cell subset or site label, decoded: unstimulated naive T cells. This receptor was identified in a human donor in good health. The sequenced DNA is TGTGCCAGCAGCCCGGGGGCTAGCGGGACGTACGAGCAGTACTTC. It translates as CASSPGASGTYEQYF.